These 27 T cell receptor beta chains were sequenced from one sample in a study of blood T cell repertoires in COVID-19. The table came from immunoSEQ multiplex PCR; TCRdb's copy has only in-frame clones and leaves some out. The data show 200,000 to 300,000 clones, about 87% seen once. Source material: peripheral blood. These receptors all come from a middle-aged woman who had recovered from COVID-19.

This clone has only a few counts. Additional DNA sequences in this sample encode the identical CDR3. This chain uses TRBV5-1 with TRBJ2-7, with no clear D. V dropped 2 bases and J dropped 2 bases, with 8 bases sitting between them. The CDR3 covers 13 residues. The germline V gene has CDR1 SGHRS and CDR2 YFSETQ. The CDR3 region is CASSLERAYEQYF. CDR3 nucleotide sequence: TGCGCCAGCAGCTTAGAACGCGCCTACGAGCAGTACTTC.

The rearrangement links TRBV7-2 to TRBJ2-7, with a tentative D call TRBD1 (6 bases). Germline CDR1 and CDR2: SGHTA and FQGNSA. V dropped 4 bases and J dropped 4 bases, with 11 bases sitting between them. CDR3 size: 13 residues. DNA for the CDR3: TGTGCCAGCAGCTCCCTACAGGGATACGAGCAGTACTTC. Protein product: CASSSLQGYEQYF.

This clone has a count of ten or more. The rearrangement uses TRBV9 and TRBJ2-1; 15 nucleotides agree with TRBD2. Germline CDR1 and CDR2: SGDLS and YYNGEE. V was pared by 2 bases and J by 5 bases, with 5 bases of the junction left unmatched. The CDR3 is 17 residues long. CDR3 protein: CASSVGTSGGSNNEQFF. Written as DNA, the CDR3 is TGTGCCAGCAGCGTCGGGACTAGCGGGGGGTCTAACAATGAGCAGTTCTTC.

The sample holds one count of this clone. The chain links TRBV6-4 to TRBJ1-1; 9 bases agree with TRBD1. Germline CDR1 reads MRHNA; CDR2 reads SNTAGT. This CDR3 region has 14 residues. V gave up 4 bases and J gave up 3 bases; unmatched junction bases: 3. In nucleotides, the CDR3 is TGTGCCAGCAGTGCGCGGACAGGGGACACTGAAGCTTTCTTT. Translating gives CASSARTGDTEAFF.

The DNA for the CDR3 is TGTGCCAGCTCACCGGGTCCCAGACTAGCCAAAAACATTCAGTACTTC. It yields the protein CASSPGPRLAKNIQYF. J is TRBJ2-4 and V is TRBV18; D gene unclear. The CDR3 is 16 residues long. CDR1 and CDR2 from the germline V gene are KGHSH and LQKENI. The V end lost 3 bases, the J end lost 0 bases, and 12 bases lay between the germline ends.

The V gene is TRBV7-3, the J gene TRBJ2-1; 8 bases align to TRBD2. The CDR3 runs to 17 residues. Trimming removed 5 bases from V and 0 bases from J; junction bases left unmatched: 9. Germline V gives CDR1 SGHTA, CDR2 FQGTGA. The CDR3 bases are TGTGCCAGCAGCGGAGCTGTAGCGGGACACTCCTACAATGAGCAGTTCTTC. Protein product: CASSGAVAGHSYNEQFF. Supplemented by reference TRBV7-3 and TRBJ2-1, the full variable domain reads GAGVSQTPSNKVTEKGKYVELRCDPISGHTALYWYRQSLGQGPEFLIYFQGTGAADDSGLPNDRFFAVRPEGSVSTLKIQRTERGDSAVYLCASSGAVAGHSYNEQFFGPGTRLTVL.

This chain's CDR3 is CASSPPTKLAGGPEDEQFF. CDR3 sequence (DNA): TGTGCCAGCAGCCCACCGACGAAACTAGCGGGGGGGCCAGAAGATGAGCAGTTCTTC. The chain carries TRBV5-4 and TRBJ2-1; the match to TRBD2 covers 13 bases. Unmatched junction bases numbered 18, after V lost 4 bases and J lost 8 bases. Germline values: CDR1 SGHNT, CDR2 YYREEE (reference sequence). The CDR3 runs 19 residues.

This clone showed up just a few times. The V call is TRBV5-6, the J call TRBJ2-7; D possibly corresponds to TRBD1 (6 bases). Trimming removed 3 bases at V and 5 bases at J, with 9 bases between. There are 12 residues in the CDR3. Germline loops: CDR1 SGHDT, CDR2 YYEEEE. CDR3: CASSYGGHEQYF. The CDR3 region has the DNA TGTGCCAGCAGCTATGGGGGCCACGAGCAGTACTTC.

This clone was detected only a few times. The rearrangement joins TRBV2 to TRBJ1-2, with unresolved D. Germline CDR1 is SNHLY and CDR2 is FYNNEI. The CDR3 is 14 residues long. The CDR3 bases are TGTGCTACAAGACCAGACTTAACTAACTATGGCTACACCTTC. Translation: CATRPDLTNYGYTF.

The chain carries TRBV29-1 and TRBJ2-1; 8 positions agree with TRBD1. The CDR3 runs 14 residues. V shed 6 bases and J 9 bases; nucleotides not matched to a gene: 13. Germline loops: CDR1 SQVTM, CDR2 ANQGSEA. CDR3 loop: CSVTTGAAFFEQFF. CDR3 DNA sequence: TGCAGCGTGACGACAGGGGCCGCTTTTTTTGAGCAGTTCTTC.

This rearrangement joins TRBV12-3 or TRBV12-4 to TRBJ1-3; D is unresolved. Deletions cut 3 bases from V and 4 bases from J, with 4 bases between. The CDR3 is 12 amino acids. CDR3 DNA: TGTGCCAGCAGTTTGCGGGGAAACACCATATATTTT. This codes for CASSLRGNTIYF.

The rearrangement uses TRBV5-1 and TRBJ2-5; D is unclear. The V end was cut by 2 bases, the J end by 1 base, with 6 bases between. This CDR3 is built from 13 residues. Germline values: CDR1 SGHRS, CDR2 YFSETQ. The DNA for the CDR3 is TGCGCCAGCAGCTTTGGCAGCCAAGAGACCCAGTACTTC. Translating gives CASSFGSQETQYF.

The V and J genes are TRBV5-1 and TRBJ2-7; tentative D call: TRBD2 (5 bases). V was shortened by 7 bases and J by 2 bases, with 16 bases between the two germline ends. The CDR3 covers 14 residues. Per the germline V gene, CDR1 is SGHRS and CDR2 is YFSETQ. The DNA for the CDR3 is TGCGCCAGCGGTACGACGACCGGGGCCTACGAGCAGTACTTC. Protein product: CASGTTTGAYEQYF.

The V call is TRBV9, the J call TRBJ1-1; the D gene is possibly TRBD1 (6 bases). The CDR3 runs to 12 residues. Trimming removed 3 bases from V and 6 bases from J, with 9 bases in between. In germline, CDR1 is SGDLS, CDR2 YYNGEE. CDR3 sequence: CASSGQEPEAFF. CDR3 sequence (DNA): TGTGCCAGCAGCGGACAGGAACCTGAAGCTTTCTTT. Supplemented by reference TRBV9 and TRBJ1-1, the full variable domain reads DSGVTQTPKHLITATGQRVTLRCSPRSGDLSVYWYQQSLDQGLQFLIQYYNGEERAKGNILERFSAQQFPDLHSELNLSSLELGDSALYFCASSGQEPEAFFGQGTRLTVV.

This clone was counted once. This chain's CDR3 is CAIRGQAYEQYF. The CDR3 DNA follows: TGTGCCATCCGGGGACAGGCCTACGAGCAGTACTTC. The chain has TRBV10-3 and TRBJ2-7; 8 nucleotides line up with TRBD1. Germline V gene data show CDR1 as ENHRY and CDR2 as SYGVKD. The CDR3 has 12 amino acids. The V gene end was trimmed by 8 bases and the J gene end by 2 bases; junction bases not matched to a gene: 2.

The genes are TRBV13 and TRBJ2-7, with 8 bases lining up with TRBD1. Germline V gene lookup returns CDR1 PRHDT and CDR2 FYEKMQ (reference sequence). V was clipped by 5 bases and J by 3 bases; unmatched bases: 9. CDR3 size: 15 residues. This chain's CDR3 is CASSLDRGIIYEQYF. CDR3 DNA: TGTGCCAGCAGCCTCGACAGGGGAATCATCTACGAGCAGTACTTC.

The chain couples TRBV6-5 to TRBJ2-2; D ambiguous. CDR3 length: 16 residues. Germline CDR1 MNHEY, CDR2 SVGAGI. V was clipped by 0 bases and J by 1 base, with 9 bases between them. The CDR3 DNA is TGTGCCAGCAGTTACTCGAGACTCTTGAACACCGGGGAGCTGTTTTTT. Encoded protein: CASSYSRLLNTGELFF.

The chain combines TRBV5-1 with TRBJ1-2; 8 positions match TRBD1. Losses at the gene ends were 4 bases for V and 4 bases for J; bases not matched to a gene: 9. CDR3 length: 15 amino acids. The germline gives CDR1 SGHRS, CDR2 YFSETQ. The CDR3 region has the DNA TGCGCCAGCAGCATCACAGGGGGGCCCGGCTATGGCTACACCTTC. Protein: CASSITGGPGYGYTF. The complete variable domain, with remaining parts taken from reference TRBV5-1 and TRBJ1-2, reads KAGVTQTPRYLIKTRGQQVTLSCSPISGHRSVSWYQQTPGQGLQFLFEYFSETQRNKGNFPGRFSGRQFSNSRSEMNVSTLELGDSALYLCASSITGGPGYGYTFGSGTRLTVV.

The chain recombines TRBV5-1 with TRBJ1-4, with TRBD1 identical over 8 bases. The V and J ends lost 4 bases and 0 bases, in that order; junction bases with no gene match: 11. The CDR3 spans 18 residues. CDR1 is SGHRS, CDR2 YFSETQ, per germline. The CDR3 DNA reads TGCGCCAGCAGCCAGACAGGGGTGTTGGCCGCAACTAATGAAAAACTGTTTTTT. Its translation: CASSQTGVLAATNEKLFF.

The rearrangement uses TRBV9 and TRBJ1-2; perhaps TRBD1 as D (6 bases). The CDR3 extends over 15 amino acids. Trimming pared 0 bases from V and 3 bases from J, leaving 12 bases between. Germline CDR1 is SGDLS and CDR2 is YYNGEE. CDR3 nucleotides: TGTGCCAGCAGCGTAGTTCCCGAGGGGGACTATGGCTACACCTTC. Protein sequence: CASSVVPEGDYGYTF.

CDR3 amino acids: CASSLRGGQGRSSNQPQHF. The CDR3 nucleotides read TGCGCCAGCAGTCTGAGAGGGGGACAGGGGAGATCAAGCAATCAGCCCCAGCATTTT. The chain carries TRBV4-1 and TRBJ1-5; 10 nucleotides align to TRBD1. The germline gives CDR1 MGHRA, CDR2 YSYEKL. The CDR3 runs 19 residues. The J segment lost 1 base and the V segment lost 6 bases, leaving 15 bases of the junction unmatched.

The genes are TRBV21-1 and TRBJ2-1; the tabulated D call, TRBD2, remains unverified against the DNA. TRBV21-1 is marked as a pseudogene. CDR3 length equals 14 residues. The CDR3 nucleotides read TGTGCCAGCAGCAAAGGCGGGGATGACAATGAGCAGTTCTTC. Its protein is CASSKGGDDNEQFF.

The chain joins TRBV7-9 to TRBJ1-4, with D possibly matching TRBD1 (5 bases). The ends were cut back, 1 base at V and 3 bases at J, with 15 bases in the middle. CDR1 and CDR2 (germline): SEHNR, FQNEAQ (reference sequence). The CDR3 has 17 amino acids. The CDR3 is CASSLGISAGPNEKLFF. In nucleotides, the CDR3 is TGTGCCAGCAGCTTAGGTATCTCGGCAGGGCCTAATGAAAAACTGTTTTTT.

Only one count was recorded for this clone. The chain combines TRBV20-1 with TRBJ2-7, with 8 bases identical to TRBD2. Germline loops: CDR1 DFQATT, CDR2 SNEGSKA (reference sequence). V lost 3 bases and J lost 7; bases outside the gene matches: 17. This CDR3 has 16 amino acids. The CDR3 reads CSASSLEDSGVREQYF. The CDR3 bases are TGCAGTGCTAGTTCCCTCGAGGATAGCGGGGTGAGGGAGCAGTACTTC.

The chain employs TRBV5-5 and TRBJ1-2, with D perhaps TRBD1 (6 bases). Germline CDR1 reads SGHKS; CDR2 reads YYEKEE (reference sequence). V was cut by 0 bases and J by 4 bases, with 13 bases left in between. The CDR3 is 15 amino acids. The DNA for the CDR3 is TGTGCCAGCAGCTTGGCAGGGGCTGAGGGCTATGGCTACACCTTC. Amino acids: CASSLAGAEGYGYTF.

V usage is TRBV5-1 and J usage is TRBJ2-5; D is unresolved. Germline-derived CDR1 and CDR2 are SGHRS and YFSETQ. V was cut by 2 bases and J by 1 base, with 15 bases left in between. This CDR3 contains 16 residues. The CDR3 reads CASSFSRNVPQETQYF. The CDR3 DNA is TGCGCCAGCAGCTTCTCGAGGAATGTCCCCCAAGAGACCCAGTACTTC.

This chain connects TRBV7-9 to TRBJ1-2; no definite D call. Germline V gives CDR1 SEHNR, CDR2 FQNEAQ (reference sequence). The CDR3 totals 14 residues. The V end lost 2 bases, the J end lost 4 bases, and 11 bases lay between the germline ends. CDR3 sequence: CASSLSPPGYGYTF. The CDR3 nucleotides read TGTGCCAGCAGCTTAAGCCCGCCGGGCTATGGCTACACCTTC.